A selection of T cell receptor beta chains follows, all from one sample in a study of T cell repertoires in cytomegalovirus infection. TCRdb processed the reads anew with MiXCR; each CDR3 protein has one entry. The sample lists under 250,000 distinct CDR3 sequences; about 12% were seen once. What was sequenced was PBMCs. These TCRs come from a human donor in good health (CMV status not recorded). Some clones in this sample may be carry-over from other donors' samples. The CDR3 runs from the conserved cysteine through the conserved F or W. Fields, in order: clone size, D gene, V gene, J gene, CDR3 DNA, CDR3 protein. The D gene is left open where the match is weak. Where a row states a size, it is once, few, many or the class of an expanded clone; other rows omit it.

>many|.|TRBV28|TRBJ1-4
TGTGCCAGCAGTTTGGCGGGGGGGGATGAAAAACTGTTTTTT
CASSLAGGDEKLFF
>many|TRBD2|TRBV28|TRBJ2-7
TGTGCCAGCACGGGAGGGTGGATATTCAACGAGCAGTACTTC
CASTGGWIFNEQYF
>.|.|TRBV7-9|TRBJ1-6
TGTGCCAGCAGCCCCGGACAGAACATACCCCTCCACTTT
CASSPGQNIPLHF
>.|TRBD2|TRBV29-1|TRBJ2-2
TGCAGCGTTGACCGTAGCGGGAGTTCCGGGGAGCTGTTTTTT
CSVDRSGSSGELFF
>many|TRBD2|TRBV28|TRBJ2-6
TGTGCCAGCAGTCCCCTGTTTGGTAGCGGGAGGTTCCGCTCTGGGGCCAACGTCCTGACTTTC
CASSPLFGSGRFRSGANVLTF
>.|.|TRBV14|TRBJ2-5
TGTGCCAGCAGCCATGACAGCCTAGAGACCCAGTACTTC
CASSHDSLETQYF
>many|.|TRBV15|TRBJ2-2
TGTGCCACCAGCAGCGCCGGGGCCGCGAACACCGGGGAGCTGTTTTTT
CATSSAGAANTGELFF
>few|.|TRBV28|TRBJ1-4
TGTGCCGGGAATAGCGCTAGTGCAACTAATGAAAAACTGTTTTTT
CAGNSASATNEKLFF
>few|TRBD1|TRBV19|TRBJ1-1
TGTGCCAGTAGTGCGGGACAGGGGGCGTGGACTGAAGCTTTCTTT
CASSAGQGAWTEAFF
>many|.|TRBV28|TRBJ2-7
TGTGCCATCCAGGACCCCACCACTCAAGAGCAGTACTTC
CAIQDPTTQEQYF
>many|.|TRBV7-2|TRBJ2-7
TGTGCCAGCAGCTTAAGGTCCGGGCAGTACTTC
CASSLRSGQYF
>many|.|TRBV11-2|TRBJ2-7
TGTGCCAGCAGCCAGGGAGAATACGAGCAGTACTTC
CASSQGEYEQYF
>many|.|TRBV7-2|TRBJ2-5
TGTGCCAGCAGCTTGGACGAGACCCAGTACTTC
CASSLDETQYF
>many|.|TRBV7-2|TRBJ2-7
TGTGCCAGCAGCTTTTCGGGCTACGAGCAGTACTTC
CASSFSGYEQYF
>few|.|TRBV19|TRBJ1-1
TGTGCCAGTAGTATAGCCCCCGCAGCGAACACTGAAGCTTTCTTT
CASSIAPAANTEAFF
>.|.|TRBV6-6|TRBJ2-1
TGTGCCAGCAGGGAGAGGAGGGGCTACAATGAGCAGTTCTTC
CASRERRGYNEQFF
>.|.|TRBV6-5|TRBJ2-1
TGTGCCAGCAGTGGGGGGACAGCCTACAATGAGCAGTTCTTC
CASSGGTAYNEQFF
>.|.|TRBV29-1|TRBJ2-4
TGCAGCGTTTTAGGACAGCCGGGACGACAGTACTTC
CSVLGQPGRQYF
>many|.|TRBV6-1|TRBJ1-3
TGTGCCAGCACAAGACAGGCCGGAGGAGGAAACACCATATATTTT
CASTRQAGGGNTIYF
>.|TRBD2|TRBV28|TRBJ2-4
TGTGCCAGCATCCGAACGGGAGGGGCCAAAAACATTCAGTACTTC
CASIRTGGAKNIQYF
>many|TRBD2|TRBV7-2|TRBJ2-2
TGTGCCAGCAGCCCCCTGGGACTAGCGGGGGAAATGGGGGAGCTGTTTTTT
CASSPLGLAGEMGELFF
>many|TRBD2|TRBV7-2|TRBJ2-5
TGTGCCAGCAGCTCCCCGCCGGCTAGCGGGAAGGAGACCCAGTACTTC
CASSSPPASGKETQYF
>many|.|TRBV5-4|TRBJ1-1
TGTGCCAGCAGCTCGGAGGTACAGGGTGACACTGAAGCTTTCTTT
CASSSEVQGDTEAFF
>many|TRBD2|TRBV5-4|TRBJ2-5
TGTGCCAGCAGCCCCGGCGGAGCGGGAGGGGTCCAGTACTTC
CASSPGGAGGVQYF
>many|TRBD1|TRBV7-8|TRBJ2-5
TGTGCCAGCAGCTTACGGCCGACAGGGGGAGAGACCCAGTACTTC
CASSLRPTGGETQYF
>.|.|TRBV5-4|TRBJ2-5
TGTGCCAGCAGCTCGGAGCCTTGGGGAGAGACCCAGTACTTC
CASSSEPWGETQYF
>few|.|TRBV29-1|TRBJ1-1
TGCAGCGTCCCAAGGGTAGGGATCGCTGAAGCTTTCTTT
CSVPRVGIAEAFF
>many|TRBD2|TRBV6-2/TRBV6-3|TRBJ2-5
TGTGCCAGCAGTCTGGGACTAGGATCAGAGACCCAGTACTTC
CASSLGLGSETQYF
>many|TRBD2|TRBV27|TRBJ2-5
TGTGCCAGCAGCCGACTTTTAGCGGGAGCAGAGACCCAGTACTTC
CASSRLLAGAETQYF
>many|.|TRBV7-2|TRBJ2-5
TGTGCCAGCAGCTTAGGGGGGGCCTTAGAGACCCAGTACTTC
CASSLGGALETQYF
>many|.|TRBV7-9|TRBJ2-2
TGTGCCAGCAGCGTGGCCGGGACTCCAGGGACCGGGGAGCTGTTTTTT
CASSVAGTPGTGELFF
>.|.|TRBV7-3|TRBJ2-2
TGTGTCAGCAGCTTCGGCACCGGGGAGCTGTTTTTT
CVSSFGTGELFF
>.|.|TRBV7-9|TRBJ1-1
TGTGCCAGCAGCCCCGGGATAATAGATTCGGAAGCTTTCTTT
CASSPGIIDSEAFF
>many|TRBD2|TRBV19|TRBJ2-7
TGTGCCGCCCAATCTAGCGGGAGGGCCGACGAGCAGTACTTC
CAAQSSGRADEQYF
>once|TRBD2|TRBV28|TRBJ2-7
TGTGCCAGCAGTTCAGACCCCGGGACTAGCGGGAGAATGCAGTACTTC
CASSSDPGTSGRMQYF
>.|TRBD2|TRBV29-1|TRBJ2-7
TGCAGCGTACTAAACCCGGGACTAGCGGTCAACGAGCAGTACTTC
CSVLNPGLAVNEQYF
>few|TRBD1|TRBV6-2/TRBV6-3|TRBJ2-7
TGTGCCAGCCGACGACAGGGGGACTACGAGCAGTACTTC
CASRRQGDYEQYF
>.|TRBD1|TRBV5-5|TRBJ1-2
TGTGCCAGCAGCTTGGACCATCGGGACAGGGCTAACTATGGCTACACCTTC
CASSLDHRDRANYGYTF
>many|.|TRBV7-2|TRBJ1-1
TGTGCCAGCAGCTTAGCGTGGACGAACACTGAAGCTTTCTTT
CASSLAWTNTEAFF
>.|.|TRBV9|TRBJ2-3
TGTGCCAGCAGCGTCAGACCTAGCGAGGTCGATACGCAGTATTTT
CASSVRPSEVDTQYF
>few|TRBD1|TRBV28|TRBJ2-5
TGTGCCAGCAGATCCCCCACAGGGGGCAAGCCCCAGTACTTC
CASRSPTGGKPQYF
>.|.|TRBV11-2|TRBJ2-3
TGTGCCAGCAGCTCCCATGGCACAGATACGCAGTATTTT
CASSSHGTDTQYF
>many|.|TRBV20-1|TRBJ2-4
TGCAGTGCCCCGACCGAAGCCAAAAACATTCAGTACTTC
CSAPTEAKNIQYF
>.|.|TRBV6-2/TRBV6-3|TRBJ1-4
TGTGCCAGCAGTTCGGACCGGGGAGAAAAACTGTTTTTT
CASSSDRGEKLFF
>.|.|TRBV4-3|TRBJ1-5
TGCGCCAGCAGCCAAGATCTGGCAGCTAATCAGCCCCAGCATTTT
CASSQDLAANQPQHF
>many|.|TRBV7-2|TRBJ2-3
TGTGCCAGCAGCTTACCCACAGGAGGCGCAGATACGCAGTATTTT
CASSLPTGGADTQYF
>many|TRBD1|TRBV19|TRBJ2-3
TGTGCCAGTAATCGAGAACAGGGGAGAGATACGCAGTATTTT
CASNREQGRDTQYF
>.|TRBD1|TRBV5-1|TRBJ2-5
TGCGCCAGCAGTTCGGACAGGGGGCCTCAAGAGACCCAGTACTTC
CASSSDRGPQETQYF
>.|.|TRBV12-3/TRBV12-4|TRBJ1-3
TGTGCCAGCAGGATATCTGGAAACACCATATATTTT
CASRISGNTIYF
>many|.|TRBV10-2|TRBJ2-2
TGCGCCAGCAGTGACCCCGGGGAGCTGTTTTTT
CASSDPGELFF
>few|.|TRBV5-1|TRBJ1-5
TGCGCCAGCAGCTTGGCCCCGACGAACAATCAGCCCCAGCATTTT
CASSLAPTNNQPQHF